This TCR beta chain appears in the sequencing data of a study of shared clonotypes between healthy human individuals (dated by TCRdb to about 2020). Concerning the study at large: The cohort included three men and two women between 18 and 49 years of age. Per donor, three plates each were used for CD4 naive and CD4 memory, two for CD8 naive, and one for CD8 memory. To estimate repertoire size and how much clonotype sharing occurs between individuals, the study deeply sequenced the blood TCR repertoires of several healthy adults. Between about 0.85 and 9.5 billion PBMCs per donor were obtained by leukapheresis. To increase sequencing depth and limit assay-specific biases, different laboratories used diverse techniques to prepare libraries and sequence TCR repertoires.

Using the deep immunoSEQ assay, multiplex PCR amplified TCR CDR3 regions from genomic DNA. Genomic DNA extracted from each cell subset was distributed evenly over all wells of several immunoSEQ 96-well plates, and each plate served as one replicate. Each replicate PCR for sorted subsets received approximately 220 ng genomic DNA, equal to about 29,000 T cell genomes. The purified libraries were quantified using a Qubit 3.0 fluorometer, sized with a Bioanalyzer 2100, and then quantified again using the KAPA Library Quantification kit. A separate single-read 150-cycle Illumina NextSeq 550 flow cell was used to sequence each immunoSEQ 96-well plate. Regarding the original processing steps: The immunoSEQ output contained only junctional sequences without quality scores, so filtering could not match that applied to full-length reads. Sequences were annotated with PyIR, a Python wrapper for IgBLAST v1.9, and V/J genes and CDR3 were assigned using IMGT germline references. Reads were removed for weak V/J assignments (E-value above 1e-6), missing CDR3, stop codons, out-of-frame junctions, or ambiguous translated residues. A V3J clonotype was defined by an identical inferred V gene, J gene, and CDR3 amino acid sequence. The percentage overlap between two repertoires was calculated by dividing the number of shared unique clonotypes by the size of the smaller repertoire. Richness of each repertoire was evaluated using RTK rarefaction, the Chao1 estimator, and Recon v2.1 estimates of unobserved clonotypes. OLGA was used to compute generation probabilities for all TCRbeta clonotypes that the gDNA method yielded from several donors. The clones in this table, taken by TCRdb from immuneACCESS, are in-frame only. Not every clone is retained; where verified, under half of the shortfall comes from an unresolved V gene, and the cause of the rest is unknown. V, J and clone size were drawn from that table, and D and trimming were deduced from the DNA. The sample table contains some 1.4 million clones; only one count was recorded for around 95% of them. About 1% of the sample rests with the top ten.

Healthy HIV-negative adults with no recently reported acute infections or vaccinations were included as donors. Only Caucasian adults living in Nashville, Tennessee, USA were represented among the donors. CD4+ T cells were enriched by magnetic negative selection; naive cells were then positively selected on CD45RA, and the negative fraction formed the memory subset. After blood collection by leukapheresis, PBMCs were isolated using Ficoll-Histopaque density gradient centrifugation and then cryopreserved in the vapor phase of liquid nitrogen. Purity and quantity of every magnetically sorted T cell population were checked by analytical flow cytometry. Genomic DNA was isolated from each sorted fraction and quantified by UV absorbance on a Nanodrop 2000c. Via the germline V gene, CDR1 is MNHEY and CDR2 SVGAGI. Including the terminal cysteine and phenylalanine, the CDR3 comprises 12 residues. Only the CDR3 DNA stays, 36 bases, in frame from base 1. V drops 6 bases and J drops 6 bases, leaving 9 bases in between.

Overall results and qualifications from the work: The genetic and exposure-history diversity represented was limited by the small number of donors. Pairwise subsampling led to the expectation that sequencing depth would affect the degree of clonotype sharing among donors. Sampling was restricted to blood, and TCR repertoires in tissue are likely to differ from TCR repertoires in blood. When a handful of donors were compared, the shared fraction of clonotypes was 5% to 6.5% for naive CD4, 3% to 4% for naive CD8, about 2.5% for memory CD4, and 0.35% to 0.5% for memory CD8. Estimated clonotype richness was generally larger for naive than for memory subsets. Even with the large sequencing depth, rarefaction of the sorted-subset datasets indicated that sequencing was incomplete. Compared with non-shared clonotypes, the clonotypes found in all four sorted-subset donors had higher generation probabilities.

Turning to this clone: Its antigen is currently not known. Base-call qualities are not available, and no considerably larger clone is one nucleotide away.

The TCR sequence derives from a man aged 25 to 40 in good health. The source material was naive CD4+ T cells sorted from blood. The sample's cell subset or site label is to be understood as: CD45RA+ positively selected. The chain is encoded by TRBV6-5 joined to TRBJ2-1; the D gene is not confidently resolved. This receptor carries the CDR3 CASSHWGNEQFF. The nucleotides read TGTGCCAGCAGCCACTGGGGCAATGAGCAGTTCTTC.